The sequence of this T cell receptor beta chain was determined in a study of cytomegalovirus exposure and HLA in healthy donors. In the PCR, 60 Vbeta and 13 Jbeta primers were used. Libraries were prepared by immunoSEQ multiplex PCR; TCRdb keeps only in-frame clonotypes and omits some of them. The sample contains 150,000 to 200,000 clones, about 87% of which appear only once. Germline CDR1 is SGHVS and CDR2 is FQNEAQ. The CDR3 extends over 15 amino acids. Trimming removed 2 bases from V and 2 bases from J, with 12 bases in between. Sequencing was performed on PBMCs. The TCR was taken from a woman younger than 35 in good health and CMV-seronegative. The rearrangement links TRBV7-8 to TRBJ2-5; D is undetermined. CDR3 sequence reads: CASSLFWAVQETQYF. CDR3 coding DNA: TGTGCCAGCAGCTTATTTTGGGCCGTACAAGAGACCCAGTACTTC.